These 17 T cell receptor beta chains were all obtained from the same sample, sequenced in a study of human T cells and chemical hapten exposure. TCRdb re-derived calls from the RACE reads in MiXCR, one entry per CDR3 protein. The data hold almost 40,000 distinct CDR3 sequences, with 6.5% to 8% observed a single time. This sample's time point: pre-sensitization, week 0. Regarding treatment: therapeutic diphenylcyclopropenone sensitization with weekly scalp DPC. The sequences come from whole blood, collected in connection with sensitization to the hapten diphenylcyclopropenone (DPC). The receptors were sampled from a woman in her 50s with alopecia areata. Some clones in this sample may be carry-over from other donors' samples.

There are a few counts of this clonotype. The chain employs TRBV7-2 and TRBJ1-4, with 9 positions matching TRBD1. The CDR3 has 14 amino acids. After removal of 7 bases from V and 5 bases from J, the junction contained 5 bases not matched to a gene. CDR1 SGHTA and CDR2 FQGNSA come from the germline V gene. The CDR3 is CASTGTGRNEKLFF. The CDR3 nucleotides are TGTGCCAGCACCGGGACAGGGAGGAATGAAAAACTGTTTTTT.

This clonotype was detected many times. The chain is built from TRBV7-9 and TRBJ2-7; 7 positions match TRBD1. V lost 4 bases to trimming and J lost 3 bases; unmatched junction nucleotides: 3. Germline V gene lookup returns CDR1 SEHNR and CDR2 FQNEAQ (reference sequence). CDR3 size: 13 residues. CDR3 residues: CASSSGQFYEQYF. CDR3 in DNA: TGTGCCAGCAGCTCGGGACAGTTCTACGAGCAGTACTTC.

This clonotype has a handful of counts. The rearrangement links TRBV29-1 to TRBJ1-5; no clear D. The CDR3 is 15 residues long. The ends were cut back, 5 bases at V and 4 bases at J, with 18 bases in the middle. Germline CDR1 reads SQVTM; CDR2 reads ANQGSEA. The CDR3, as DNA: TGCAGCGTTCAGTCAACGGCCGCCGATAATCAGCCCCAGCATTTT. Translation: CSVQSTAADNQPQHF.

This clonotype was observed at least ten times. The chain combines TRBV3-2 with TRBJ2-5; the D call in the table, TRBD1, was not verified against the DNA. TRBV3-2 is an annotated pseudogene. This CDR3 has 15 residues. The CDR3 bases are TGTGCCAGCAGCCGCACACAGGGAAACCAAGAGACCCAGTACTTC. Translation gives CASSRTQGNQETQYF.

This clonotype was seen a few times. The chain links TRBV27 to TRBJ2-7; TRBD2 is a possible D gene (5 bases). The V gene lost 5 bases and the J gene lost 3 bases, with 11 bases spanning the gap. The CDR3 is made up of 13 amino acids. CDR1 and CDR2 from the germline V gene are MNHEY and SMNVEV (reference sequence). The CDR3: CASSTRTHYEQYF. CDR3 DNA sequence: TGTGCCAGCAGTACTAGGACTCACTACGAGCAGTACTTC.

The sample holds many counts of this clonotype. The V and J genes are TRBV7-6 and TRBJ2-5; D ambiguous. CDR1 SGHVS and CDR2 FNYEAQ come from the germline V gene. Trimming cost V 2 bases and J 4 bases, with 11 bases left between them. The CDR3 has 14 amino acids. The CDR3 protein is CASSLMAAGETQYF. The CDR3 coding sequence is TGTGCCAGCAGCTTAATGGCGGCAGGAGAGACCCAGTACTTC.

Turning to this clonotype: This may be a read error: a much more frequent sequence differs by one nucleotide. The rearrangement links TRBV18 to TRBJ2-3, with TRBD2 as a possible D gene (5 bases). V was clipped by 3 bases and J by 5 bases, with 24 bases between them. Germline CDR1 KGHSH, CDR2 LQKENI. This CDR3 contains 18 residues. The CDR3 nucleotides are TGTGCCAGCTCACCCCCCGCTCGCCACACTAGAGACGGAGATACGCAGTATTTT. This encodes CASSPPARHTRDGDTQYF.

With respect to this clonotype: Being one base from a much bigger clone, this may be a read error. In this CDR3 the conserved last residue, phenylalanine or tryptophan, is missing, so a read error is likely. Because the CDR3's place on the DNA is in doubt, the DNA is left out and the CDR3 is given as listed by TCRdb. The chain couples TRBV28 to TRBJ2-1; TRBD1 reflects the table's D call only, with no check against the DNA. The CDR3 length is 13 residues, termini included. Germline-derived CDR1 and CDR2 are MDHEN and SYDVKM. The CDR3: CASKQTGTVGSVL.

This clonotype has ten or more counts. The rearrangement links TRBV2 to TRBJ2-7, with D uncertain. The CDR3 loop spans 15 amino acids. V lost 3 bases and J 0 bases, leaving 12 bases between the germline ends. Germline lookup yields CDR1 SNHLY and CDR2 FYNNEI. For the CDR3, the DNA is TGTGCCAGCAGTGATAGGACGGCGAGCTCCTACGAGCAGTACTTC. As protein: CASSDRTASSYEQYF.

This clonotype was counted many times. One end of the junction is discordant with germline, which a read error may explain. This chain links TRBV12-3 or TRBV12-4 with TRBJ2-3, with TRBD1 identical over 12 bases. This CDR3 is 16 amino acids long. The CDR3 DNA reads TGTGCCAGCAGCCCCTCCGGGACAGGGGGCACGGATACGCAGTATTTT. Amino acids: CASSPSGTGGTDTQYF.

A few counts support this clonotype. The chain joins TRBV29-1 to TRBJ2-1; 7 nucleotides agree with TRBD1. V lost 6 bases and J lost 0; bases outside the gene matches: 5. This CDR3 is 14 amino acids long. Germline CDR1 is SQVTM and CDR2 is ANQGSEA. DNA of the CDR3: TGCAGCGTAGACAGGGCCAGCTCCTACAATGAGCAGTTCTTC. Translating it yields CSVDRASSYNEQFF.

This clonotype has a count of ten or more. The CDR3 protein is CASSLPGTYTGELFF. The CDR3 nucleotides read TGTGCCAGCAGCTTGCCAGGGACCTACACCGGGGAGCTGTTTTTT. This sequence joins TRBV11-3 and TRBJ2-2, with D perhaps being TRBD1 or TRBD2 (5 bases each). The V end was cut by 3 bases, the J end by 3 bases, with 11 bases between. The germline V gene encodes CDR1 SGHNT and CDR2 YENEEA. CDR3 length equals 15 residues.

The gene calls are TRBV14 and TRBJ2-5, with 10 bases that match TRBD2. V was clipped by 1 base and J by 4 bases; unmatched bases: 9. This CDR3 comprises 17 residues. Germline V lookup: CDR1 SGHDN, CDR2 FVKESK. CDR3 sequence (DNA): TGTGCCAGCAGCCAAGGGAGTGGGCCTAGCGGGAGAGAGACCCAGTACTTC. Translation gives CASSQGSGPSGRETQYF.

This clonotype appeared many times. The chain uses TRBV18 and TRBJ2-7, with no clear D. Trimming took 2 bases from V and 6 from J, leaving 17 bases between them. The length of the CDR3 is 15 residues. CDR1 is KGHSH, CDR2 LQKENI, per germline. The CDR3 nucleotides read TGTGCCAGCTCACCAGGATCGGGCTCTAAAAGCGAGCAGTACTTC. This sequence encodes CASSPGSGSKSEQYF.

This clonotype appeared many times. A read error may account for a junction end that differs from germline. V usage is TRBV11-2 and J usage is TRBJ2-3; D is uncertain. Germline lookup yields CDR1 SGHAT and CDR2 FQNNGV. The CDR3 has 13 residues. In DNA, the CDR3 is TGTGTCAGCAGCCGGGTTTACGCGGATACGCAGTATTTT. Its translation is CVSSRVYADTQYF.

The V call is TRBV18, the J call TRBJ2-1; the D gene could be TRBD1 or TRBD2 (5 bases each). Germline lookup yields CDR1 KGHSH and CDR2 LQKENI. V was pared by 3 bases and J by 9 bases, with 12 bases between. The CDR3 runs to 13 residues. CDR3 coding DNA: TGTGCCAGCTCACCCGAGGGACGAGGTGAGCAGTTCTTC. It codes for CASSPEGRGEQFF.

This clonotype came up many times. This chain connects TRBV20-1 to TRBJ2-1; 15 nucleotides match TRBD2. The CDR3 extends over 15 amino acids. CDR1 DFQATT and CDR2 SNEGSKA come from the germline V gene (reference sequence). V shed 4 bases, J shed 7 bases, and the junction held 5 bases outside the gene matches. In nucleotides, the CDR3 is TGCAGTGCTAAGCCGGGACTAGCGGGAGGAAATGAGCAGTTCTTC. Amino acid sequence: CSAKPGLAGGNEQFF.